The 6 T cell receptor beta chains reported below all come from one sample, sequenced in a study of blood T cell repertoires in COVID-19. Here immunoSEQ multiplex PCR was the method, and the copy in TCRdb shows in-frame clones only, minus some. The top ten clones hold roughly a quarter of a sample with approximately 100,000 clones, 75% to 85% of them seen once. The sequenced material came from peripheral blood. These receptors all stem from a man in his 70s with acute or convalescent COVID-19.

This clone was seen repeatedly, ten times or more. The genes are TRBV3-1 (or the pseudogene TRBV3-2) and TRBJ2-3; 9 nucleotides line up with TRBD1. The CDR3 runs to 15 residues. Per germline, CDR1 LGHDT and CDR2 YNNKEL (reference sequence). The V gene end was trimmed by 4 bases and the J gene end by 2 bases; junction bases not matched to a gene: 4. The CDR3 nucleotides read TGTGCCAGCAGCCGCGGACAGGGGACCACAGATACGCAGTATTTT. It yields the protein CASSRGQGTTDTQYF.

The chain combines TRBV24-1 with TRBJ2-2, with TRBD1 as a possible D gene (6 bases). The CDR3 sequence is 15 residues long. Trimming stripped 1 base from V and 2 bases from J, with 7 bases between. The V gene's germline CDR1 is KGHDR and CDR2 SFDVKD. Here the CDR3 reads CATSDFRGNTGELFF. In nucleotides, the CDR3 is TGTGCCACCAGTGATTTCAGGGGTAACACCGGGGAGCTGTTTTTT.

The chain couples TRBV19 to TRBJ2-1; 13 bases map to TRBD2. V lost 5 bases and J lost 7; bases outside the gene matches: 11. The length of the CDR3 is 17 residues. Germline CDR1 reads LNHDA; CDR2 reads SQIVND (reference sequence). As DNA, the CDR3 is TGTGCCAGTAGTCCCGGACTTACTAGCGGGAGGGTGAATGAGCAGTTCTTC. The encoded protein is CASSPGLTSGRVNEQFF.

The rearrangement uses TRBV10-3 and TRBJ2-1, with D possibly TRBD1 on 5 matching bases. CDR1 and CDR2 from the germline V gene are ENHRY and SYGVKD. V was shortened by 8 bases and J by 2 bases, with 16 bases between the two germline ends. The CDR3 is 15 amino acids. CDR3 coding DNA: TGTGCCATCGCCCGTGCAGGGAAACCCTACAATGAGCAGTTCTTC. It specifies CAIARAGKPYNEQFF.

The V call is TRBV28, the J call TRBJ2-7; 11 nucleotides agree with TRBD1. V lost 6 bases, J lost 2 bases, and 6 bases stayed unmatched. CDR1 is MDHEN, CDR2 SYDVKM, per germline. The CDR3 runs 15 residues. CDR3 nucleotides: TGTGCCAGCAGGAGCCCGGGACAGGGGGCCTACGAGCAGTACTTC. Translating it yields CASRSPGQGAYEQYF.

The sample holds a few counts of this clone. The CDR3 DNA sequence: TGCGCCAGCAGCCAAGATGGAGACAGGGCGAGAGGGGTTAATGAAAAACTGTTTTTT. It is translated as CASSQDGDRARGVNEKLFF. The chain has TRBV4-1 and TRBJ1-4; 7 bases map to TRBD1. Germline V gives CDR1 MGHRA, CDR2 YSYEKL. The CDR3 has 19 residues. The junction had 14 bases not matched to a gene; V was cut back by 0 bases and J by 4 bases.